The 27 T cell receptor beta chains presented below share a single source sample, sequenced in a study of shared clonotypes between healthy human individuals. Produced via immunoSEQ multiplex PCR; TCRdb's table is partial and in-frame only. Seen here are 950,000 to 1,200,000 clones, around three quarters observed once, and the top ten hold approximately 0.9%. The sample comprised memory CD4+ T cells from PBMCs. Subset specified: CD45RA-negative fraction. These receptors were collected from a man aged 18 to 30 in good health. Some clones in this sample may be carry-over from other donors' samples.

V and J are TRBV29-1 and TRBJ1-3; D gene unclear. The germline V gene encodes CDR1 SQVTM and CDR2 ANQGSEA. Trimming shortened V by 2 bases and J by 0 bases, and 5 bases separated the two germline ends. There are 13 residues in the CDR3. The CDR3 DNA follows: TGCAGCGTTGAACGGGTCTCTGGAAACACCATATATTTT. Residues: CSVERVSGNTIYF.

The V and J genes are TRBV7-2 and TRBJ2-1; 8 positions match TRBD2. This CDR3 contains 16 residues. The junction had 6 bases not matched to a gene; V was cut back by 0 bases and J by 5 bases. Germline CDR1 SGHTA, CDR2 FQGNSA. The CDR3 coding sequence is TGTGCCAGCAGCTTAGCTAGCGGGAACAGAGACAATGAGCAGTTCTTC. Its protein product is CASSLASGNRDNEQFF.

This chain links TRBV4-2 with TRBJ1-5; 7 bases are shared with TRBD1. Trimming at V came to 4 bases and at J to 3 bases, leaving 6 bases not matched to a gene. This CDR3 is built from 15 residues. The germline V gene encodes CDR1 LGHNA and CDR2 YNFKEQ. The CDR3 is CASSLTGDPNQPQHF. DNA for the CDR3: TGTGCCAGCAGCCTCACAGGGGACCCCAATCAGCCCCAGCATTTT.

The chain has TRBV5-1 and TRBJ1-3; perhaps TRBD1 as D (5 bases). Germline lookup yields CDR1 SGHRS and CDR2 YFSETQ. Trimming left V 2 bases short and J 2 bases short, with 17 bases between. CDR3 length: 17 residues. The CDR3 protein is CASSFGDVGPPGNTIYF. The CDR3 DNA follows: TGCGCCAGCAGCTTCGGGGACGTGGGCCCCCCTGGAAACACCATATATTTT.

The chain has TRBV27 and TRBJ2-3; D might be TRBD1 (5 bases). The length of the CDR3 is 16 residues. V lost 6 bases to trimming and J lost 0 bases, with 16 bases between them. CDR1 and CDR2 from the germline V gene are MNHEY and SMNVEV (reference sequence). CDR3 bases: TGTGCCAGCAGCTTTGACAGAATATCTAGCACAGATACGCAGTATTTT. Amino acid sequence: CASSFDRISSTDTQYF.

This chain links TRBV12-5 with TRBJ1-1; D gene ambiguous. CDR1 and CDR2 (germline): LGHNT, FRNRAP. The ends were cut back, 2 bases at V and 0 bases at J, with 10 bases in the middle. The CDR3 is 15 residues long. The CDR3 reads CASGLRAGVNTEAFF. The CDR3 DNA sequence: TGTGCTAGTGGTTTGAGGGCCGGGGTGAACACTGAAGCTTTCTTT.

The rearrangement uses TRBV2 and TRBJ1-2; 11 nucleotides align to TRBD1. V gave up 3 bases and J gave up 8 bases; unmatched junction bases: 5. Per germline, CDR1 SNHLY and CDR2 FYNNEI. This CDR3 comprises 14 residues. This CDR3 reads CASSEGQGGRGYTF. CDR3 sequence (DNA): TGTGCCAGCAGTGAGGGACAGGGGGGTCGAGGCTACACCTTC.

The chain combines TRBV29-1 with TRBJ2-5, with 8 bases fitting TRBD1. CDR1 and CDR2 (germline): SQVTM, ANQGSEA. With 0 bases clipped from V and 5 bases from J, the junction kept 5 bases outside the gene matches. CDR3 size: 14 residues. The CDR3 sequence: CSVEEARGQETQYF. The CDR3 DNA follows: TGCAGCGTTGAAGAGGCCAGGGGGCAGGAGACCCAGTACTTC.

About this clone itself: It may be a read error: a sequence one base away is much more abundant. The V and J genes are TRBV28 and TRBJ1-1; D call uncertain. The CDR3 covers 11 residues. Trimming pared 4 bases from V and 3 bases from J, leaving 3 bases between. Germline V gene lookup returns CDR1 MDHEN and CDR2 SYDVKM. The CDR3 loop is CASSWYTEAFF. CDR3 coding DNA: TGTGCCAGCAGTTGGTACACTGAAGCTTTCTTT.

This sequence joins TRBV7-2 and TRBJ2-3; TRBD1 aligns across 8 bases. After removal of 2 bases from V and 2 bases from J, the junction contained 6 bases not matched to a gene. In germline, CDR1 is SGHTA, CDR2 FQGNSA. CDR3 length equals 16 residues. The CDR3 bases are TGTGCCAGCAGCTTAATCTCAGGGGGCCTCACAGATACGCAGTATTTT. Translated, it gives CASSLISGGLTDTQYF.

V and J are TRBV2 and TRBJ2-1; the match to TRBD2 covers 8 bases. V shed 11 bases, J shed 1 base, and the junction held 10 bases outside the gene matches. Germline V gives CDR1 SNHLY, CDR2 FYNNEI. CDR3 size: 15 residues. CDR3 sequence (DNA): TGTGCCGGGGGGAGCGGGAGTAGGTCCTACAATGAGCAGTTCTTC. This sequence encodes CAGGSGSRSYNEQFF.

CDR3 amino acids: CASSSRASGYGYTF. Here the CDR3 DNA reads TGTGCCAGCAGCTCCCGGGCCTCGGGCTATGGCTACACCTTC. The rearrangement links TRBV7-2 to TRBJ1-2; D is unclear. This CDR3 contains 14 residues. V lost 4 bases and J 4 bases, leaving 13 bases between the germline ends. Looked up from germline, CDR1 is SGHTA and CDR2 is FQGNSA. The variable domain in full, with the rest retrieved from reference TRBV7-2 and TRBJ1-2, is GAGVSQSPSNKVTEKGKDVELRCDPISGHTALYWYRQSLGQGLEFLIYFQGNSAPDKSGLPSDRFSAERTGGSVSTLTIQRTQQEDSAVYLCASSSRASGYGYTFGSGTRLTVV.

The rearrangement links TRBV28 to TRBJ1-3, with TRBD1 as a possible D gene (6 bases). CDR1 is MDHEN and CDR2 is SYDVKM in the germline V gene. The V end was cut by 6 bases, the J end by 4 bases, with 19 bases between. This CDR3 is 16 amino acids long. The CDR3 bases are TGTGCCAGCAGCAACAGGGTAAGGGTGGCCGGAAACACCATATATTTT. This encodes CASSNRVRVAGNTIYF. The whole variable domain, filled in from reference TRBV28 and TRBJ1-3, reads DVKVTQSSRYLVKRTGEKVFLECVQDMDHENMFWYRQDPGLGLRLIYFSYDVKMKEKGDIPEGYSVSREKKERFSLILESASTNQTSMYLCASSNRVRVAGNTIYFGEGSWLTVV.

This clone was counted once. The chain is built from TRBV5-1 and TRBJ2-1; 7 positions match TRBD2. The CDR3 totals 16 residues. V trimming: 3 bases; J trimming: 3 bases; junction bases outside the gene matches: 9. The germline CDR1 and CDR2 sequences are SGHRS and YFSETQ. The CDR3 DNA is TGCGCCAGCAGCTGGGGAATAGCGGGTTTCTACAATGAGCAGTTCTTC. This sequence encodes CASSWGIAGFYNEQFF.

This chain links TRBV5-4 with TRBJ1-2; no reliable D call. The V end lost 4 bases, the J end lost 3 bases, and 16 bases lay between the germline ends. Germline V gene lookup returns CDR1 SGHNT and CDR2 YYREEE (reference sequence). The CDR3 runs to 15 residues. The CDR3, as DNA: TGTGCCAGCAGCCCCTCGGCGGTCACTTACTATGGCTACACCTTC. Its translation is CASSPSAVTYYGYTF.

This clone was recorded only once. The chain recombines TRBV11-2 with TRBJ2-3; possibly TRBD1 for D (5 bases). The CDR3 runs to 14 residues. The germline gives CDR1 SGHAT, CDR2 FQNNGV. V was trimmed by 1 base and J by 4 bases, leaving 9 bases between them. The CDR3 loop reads CASSLAGFADTQYF. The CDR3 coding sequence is TGTGCCAGCAGCTTAGCAGGGTTCGCAGATACGCAGTATTTT.

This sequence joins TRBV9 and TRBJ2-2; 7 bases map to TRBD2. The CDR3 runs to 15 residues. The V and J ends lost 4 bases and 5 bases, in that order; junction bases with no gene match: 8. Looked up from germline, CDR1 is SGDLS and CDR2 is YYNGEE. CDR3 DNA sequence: TGTGCCAGCAGCCCAGGGACTACCAAAACCGGGGAGCTGTTTTTT. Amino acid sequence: CASSPGTTKTGELFF.

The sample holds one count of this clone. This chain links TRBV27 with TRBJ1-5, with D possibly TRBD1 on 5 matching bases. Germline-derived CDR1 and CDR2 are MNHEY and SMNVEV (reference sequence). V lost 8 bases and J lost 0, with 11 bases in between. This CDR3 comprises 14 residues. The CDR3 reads CASWGGYSNQPQHF. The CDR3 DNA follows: TGTGCCAGCTGGGGCGGATATAGCAATCAGCCCCAGCATTTT.

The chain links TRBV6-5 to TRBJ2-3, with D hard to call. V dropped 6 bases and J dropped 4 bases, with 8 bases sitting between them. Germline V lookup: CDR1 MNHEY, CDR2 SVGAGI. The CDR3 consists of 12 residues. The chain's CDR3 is CASRHVPDTQYF. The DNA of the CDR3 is TGTGCCAGCAGACATGTCCCAGATACGCAGTATTTT.

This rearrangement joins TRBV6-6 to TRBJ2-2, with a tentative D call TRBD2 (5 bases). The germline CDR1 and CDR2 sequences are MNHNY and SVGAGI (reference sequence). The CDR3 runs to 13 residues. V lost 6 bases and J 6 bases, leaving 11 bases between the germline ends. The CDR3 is CASSPPGAGELFF. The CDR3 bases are TGTGCCAGCAGCCCACCCGGGGCCGGGGAGCTGTTTTTT.

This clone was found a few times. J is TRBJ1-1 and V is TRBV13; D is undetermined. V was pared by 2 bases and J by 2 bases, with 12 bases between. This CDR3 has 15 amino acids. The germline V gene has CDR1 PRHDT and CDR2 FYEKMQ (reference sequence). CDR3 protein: CASSLSRLANTEAFF. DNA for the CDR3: TGTGCCAGCAGCTTAAGCCGCCTCGCCAACACTGAAGCTTTCTTT.

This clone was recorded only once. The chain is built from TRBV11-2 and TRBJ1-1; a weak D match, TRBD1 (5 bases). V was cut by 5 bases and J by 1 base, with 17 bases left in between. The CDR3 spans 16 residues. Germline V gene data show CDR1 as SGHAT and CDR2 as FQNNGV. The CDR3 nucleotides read TGTGCCAGCAGCCGCTCGTTGGGGGACGCGAACACTGAAGCTTTCTTT. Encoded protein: CASSRSLGDANTEAFF.

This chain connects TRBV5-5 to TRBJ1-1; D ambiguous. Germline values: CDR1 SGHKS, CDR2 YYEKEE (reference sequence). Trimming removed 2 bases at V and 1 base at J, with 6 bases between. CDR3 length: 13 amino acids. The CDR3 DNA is TGTGCCAGCAGCTTCTCCTCGAACACTGAAGCTTTCTTT. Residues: CASSFSSNTEAFF. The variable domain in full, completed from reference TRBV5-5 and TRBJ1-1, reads DAGVTQSPTHLIKTRGQQVTLRCSPISGHKSVSWYQQVLGQGPQFIFQYYEKEERGRGNFPDRFSARQFPNYSSELNVNALLLGDSALYLCASSFSSNTEAFFGQGTRLTVV.

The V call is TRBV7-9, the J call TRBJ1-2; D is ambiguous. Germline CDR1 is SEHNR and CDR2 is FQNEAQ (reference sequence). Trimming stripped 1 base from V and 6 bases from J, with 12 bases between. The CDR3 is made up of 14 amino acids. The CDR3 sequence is CASSLVGPENGYTF. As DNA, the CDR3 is TGTGCCAGCAGCTTAGTGGGTCCGGAGAATGGCTACACCTTC.

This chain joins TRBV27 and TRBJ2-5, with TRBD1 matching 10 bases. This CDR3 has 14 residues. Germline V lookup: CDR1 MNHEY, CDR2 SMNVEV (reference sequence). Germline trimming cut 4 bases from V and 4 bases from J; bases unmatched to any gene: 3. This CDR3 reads CASSSRTGGETQYF. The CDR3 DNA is TGTGCCAGCAGTTCGCGGACAGGGGGAGAGACCCAGTACTTC.

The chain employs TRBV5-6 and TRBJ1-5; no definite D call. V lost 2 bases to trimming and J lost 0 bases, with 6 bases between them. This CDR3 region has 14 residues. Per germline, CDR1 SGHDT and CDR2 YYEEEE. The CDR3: CASSLQYSNQPQHF. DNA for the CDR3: TGTGCCAGCAGCTTACAGTATAGCAATCAGCCCCAGCATTTT.

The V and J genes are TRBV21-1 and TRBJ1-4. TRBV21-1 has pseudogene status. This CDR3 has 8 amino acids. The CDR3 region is CASSVPEF. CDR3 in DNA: TGTGCCAGCTCGGTACCTGAATTT.